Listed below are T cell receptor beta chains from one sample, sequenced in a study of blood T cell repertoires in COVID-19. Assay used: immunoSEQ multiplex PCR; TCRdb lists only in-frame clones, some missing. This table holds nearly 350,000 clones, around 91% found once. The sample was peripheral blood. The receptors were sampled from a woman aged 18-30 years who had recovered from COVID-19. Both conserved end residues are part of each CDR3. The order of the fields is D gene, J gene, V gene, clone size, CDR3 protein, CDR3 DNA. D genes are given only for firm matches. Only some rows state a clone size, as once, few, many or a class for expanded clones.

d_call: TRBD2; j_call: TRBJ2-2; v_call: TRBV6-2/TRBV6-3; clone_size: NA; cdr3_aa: CASSYAGENTGELFF; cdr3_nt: TGTGCCAGCAGTTACGCGGGGGAGAACACCGGGGAGCTGTTTTTT
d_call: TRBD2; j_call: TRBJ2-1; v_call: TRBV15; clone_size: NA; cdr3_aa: CATRGPGTSGSYNEQFF; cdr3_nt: TGTGCCACCAGAGGACCCGGGACTAGCGGCTCCTACAATGAGCAGTTCTTC
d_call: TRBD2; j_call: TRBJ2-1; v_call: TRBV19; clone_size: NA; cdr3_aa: CASSRAGGLAGIYNEQFF; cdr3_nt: TGTGCCAGTAGCCGTGCCGGGGGGCTAGCGGGGATTTACAATGAGCAGTTCTTC
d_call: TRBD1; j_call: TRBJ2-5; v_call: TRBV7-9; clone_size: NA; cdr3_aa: CASSTGTGDGETQYF; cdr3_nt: TGTGCCAGCAGTACGGGGACAGGGGACGGTGAGACCCAGTACTTC
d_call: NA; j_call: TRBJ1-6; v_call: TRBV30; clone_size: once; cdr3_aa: CAWRQGYNSPLHF; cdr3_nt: TGTGCCTGGAGGCAGGGGTATAATTCACCCCTCCACTTT
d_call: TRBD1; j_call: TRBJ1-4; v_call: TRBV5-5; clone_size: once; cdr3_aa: CASSPRTGKEEKLFF; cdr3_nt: TGTGCCAGCAGCCCACGGACAGGGAAAGAAGAAAAACTGTTTTTT
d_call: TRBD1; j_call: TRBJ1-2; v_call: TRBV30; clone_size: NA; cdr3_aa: CAWSVSRGRVYGYTF; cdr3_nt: TGTGCCTGGAGTGTATCAAGGGGGCGCGTCTATGGCTACACCTTC
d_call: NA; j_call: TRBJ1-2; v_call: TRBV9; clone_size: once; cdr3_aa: CASAQGTDNYGYTF; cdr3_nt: TGTGCCAGCGCACAGGGTACTGATAACTATGGCTACACCTTC
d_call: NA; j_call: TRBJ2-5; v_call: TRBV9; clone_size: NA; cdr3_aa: CASSEPRGQETQYF; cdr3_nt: TGTGCCAGCAGCGAGCCCCGGGGACAAGAGACCCAGTACTTC
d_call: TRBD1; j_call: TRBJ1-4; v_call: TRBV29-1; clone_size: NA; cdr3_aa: CSVVRPGTENEKLFF; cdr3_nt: TGCAGCGTTGTTAGACCCGGGACAGAAAATGAAAAACTGTTTTTT
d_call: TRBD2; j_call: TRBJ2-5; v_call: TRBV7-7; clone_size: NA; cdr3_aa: CASSLASGSRQTQYF; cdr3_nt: TGTGCCAGCAGCTTAGCTAGCGGGAGTAGACAGACCCAGTACTTC
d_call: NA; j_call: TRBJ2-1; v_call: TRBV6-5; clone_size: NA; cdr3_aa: CASLRSYNEQFF; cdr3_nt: TGTGCCAGCCTAAGATCCTACAATGAGCAGTTCTTC
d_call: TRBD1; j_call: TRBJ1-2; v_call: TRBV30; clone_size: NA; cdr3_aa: CAWSKTSGTAFSGYTF; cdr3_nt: TGTGCCTGGAGTAAAACCTCCGGGACAGCGTTTTCCGGCTACACCTTC
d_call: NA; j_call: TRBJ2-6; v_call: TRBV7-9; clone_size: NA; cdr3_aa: CASSPPSAGANVLTF; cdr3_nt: TGTGCCAGCAGCCCGCCCTCAGCTGGGGCCAACGTCCTGACTTTC
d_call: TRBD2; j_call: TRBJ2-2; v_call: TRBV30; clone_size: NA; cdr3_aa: CAWSVRGGRTNTGELFF; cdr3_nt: TGTGCCTGGAGTGTCAGGGGCGGGAGGACGAACACCGGGGAGCTGTTTTTT
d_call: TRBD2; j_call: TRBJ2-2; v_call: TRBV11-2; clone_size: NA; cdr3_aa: CASSTRTSGKNTGELFF; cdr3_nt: TGTGCCAGCAGCACCCGGACTAGCGGAAAGAACACCGGGGAGCTGTTTTTT
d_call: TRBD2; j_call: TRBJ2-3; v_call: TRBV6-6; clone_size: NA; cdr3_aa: CASSRLGTSGSTDTQYF; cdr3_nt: TGTGCCAGCAGTCGTTTGGGGACTAGCGGAAGCACAGATACGCAGTATTTT
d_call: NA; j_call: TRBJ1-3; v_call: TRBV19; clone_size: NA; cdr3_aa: CASRGRRAFRSGNTIYF; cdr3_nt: TGTGCCAGTAGGGGACGGAGGGCATTTCGGTCTGGAAACACCATATATTTT
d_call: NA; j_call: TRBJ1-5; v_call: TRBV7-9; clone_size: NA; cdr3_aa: CASSPGVSNQPQHF; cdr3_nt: TGTGCCAGCAGCCCGGGAGTGAGCAATCAGCCCCAGCATTTT
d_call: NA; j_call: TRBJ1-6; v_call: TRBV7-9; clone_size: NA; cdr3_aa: CASSFLQGENSPLHF; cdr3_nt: TGTGCCAGCAGCTTCTTACAGGGAGAGAATTCACCCCTCCACTTT
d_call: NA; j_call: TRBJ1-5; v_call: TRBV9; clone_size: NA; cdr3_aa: CASSVGQGSNQPQHF; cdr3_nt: TGTGCCAGCAGCGTAGGTCAGGGCAGCAATCAGCCCCAGCATTTT
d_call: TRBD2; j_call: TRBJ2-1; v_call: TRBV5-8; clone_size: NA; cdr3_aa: CASSPGGGSSYNEQFF; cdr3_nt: TGTGCCAGCAGCCCGGGCGGCGGGAGCTCCTACAATGAGCAGTTCTTC
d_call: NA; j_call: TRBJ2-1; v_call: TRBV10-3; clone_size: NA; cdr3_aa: CAISAGESYNEQFF; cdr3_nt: TGTGCCATCAGTGCGGGGGAATCCTACAATGAGCAGTTCTTC
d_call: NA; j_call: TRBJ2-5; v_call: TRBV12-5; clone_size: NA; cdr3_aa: CASGWGGSPETQYF; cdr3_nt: TGTGCTAGTGGTTGGGGAGGAAGCCCTGAGACCCAGTACTTC
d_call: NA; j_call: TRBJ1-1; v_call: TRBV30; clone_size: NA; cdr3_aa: CAWSVLGVRAAEAFF; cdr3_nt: TGTGCCTGGAGTGTCCTCGGAGTCCGAGCGGCAGAAGCTTTCTTT